The 28 T cell receptor beta chains given below trace back to one sample, sequenced in a study of T cells in women clearing cervical HPV infection. Clones were sequenced by immunoSEQ multiplex PCR, and TCRdb holds only the in-frame ones, with some missing. Its table lists fewer than 30,000 clones. Sequencing was done on a sample of blood buffy coat. Source of these receptors: a woman aged 18-70 years with a cervical HPV16 infection that either progressed to CIN3+ or cleared (not recorded which).

Turning to this clone: The read halts 3 residues ahead of the CDR3 end, with the missing end drawn from the germline J gene. This rearrangement joins TRBV30 to TRBJ1-2; D not resolved. Per the germline V gene, CDR1 is GTSNPN and CDR2 is SVGIG (reference sequence). This CDR3 has 11 amino acids. The CDR3 is CAWSQKRDYTF. CDR3 bases read: TGTGCCTGGAGTCAGAAGCGGGAC.

Turning to this clone: The DNA ends 3 residues before the CDR3 does, and the rest of the CDR3 is filled in from the germline J gene. The chain employs TRBV30 and TRBJ1-1; D unclear. CDR1 is GTSNPN, CDR2 SVGIG, per germline (reference sequence). This CDR3 spans 13 amino acids. Trimming took off 1 base at V and 2 bases at J, with 8 bases between the two ends. The CDR3 bases that were read are TGTGCCTGGAGTGGGGCAGCTAACACTGAA. Translated, it gives CAWSGAANTE. The full CDR3 reads CAWSGAANTEAFF.

Regarding this clone: Read coverage stops 3 residues before the CDR3 terminus; the germline J gene supplies the remainder. The chain has TRBV29-1 and TRBJ2-3; D unclear. Looked up from germline, CDR1 is SQVTM and CDR2 is ANQGSEA. The CDR3 is 12 residues long. CDR3: CSVRPFQETQYF. The CDR3 DNA, read in part, is TGCAGCGTGCGCCCCTTCCAAGAGACG.

Remarks on this clone: The DNA ends 3 residues before the CDR3 does, and the rest of the CDR3 is filled in from the germline J gene. V is TRBV19 and J is TRBJ2-1; the D gene is possibly TRBD2 (5 bases). CDR3 size: 14 residues. Germline CDR1 reads LNHDA; CDR2 reads SQIVND (reference sequence). Trimming removed 7 bases from V and 0 bases from J, with 10 bases in between. The covered CDR3 bases are TGTGCCAGTACTAGCTCGAGCTCCTACAATGAG. Amino acids: CASTSSSSYNE. The CDR3, in full, reads CASTSSSSYNEQFF.

In the case of this clone: With the read ending 3 residues before the CDR3 end, the germline J gene is used to fill in that end. The V call is TRBV10-3, the J call TRBJ2-7; weak D call: TRBD2 (6 bases). This CDR3 spans 13 amino acids. The V end lost 7 bases, the J end lost 4 bases, and 14 bases lay between the germline ends. The V gene's germline CDR1 is ENHRY and CDR2 SYGVKD. CDR3 DNA (partial): TGTGCCATCACCGGGGGAGATGGGTACGAG. Translation: CAITGGDGYE. The CDR3, in full, reads CAITGGDGYEQYF.

On this clone itself: Read data end 3 residues before the CDR3 end; the end is taken from the germline J gene. This rearrangement joins TRBV29-1 to TRBJ1-1; 11 positions match TRBD1. Germline V gene lookup returns CDR1 SQVTM and CDR2 ANQGSEA. The CDR3 runs to 14 residues. Trimming at V came to 4 bases and at J to 5 bases, leaving 6 bases not matched to a gene. CDR3 bases read: TGCAGCGTTGGGAGGGACAGGGGGATGACTGAA. Protein: CSVGRDRGMTE. The CDR3, in full, reads CSVGRDRGMTEAFF.

Concerning this clone: The CDR3 end falls 3 residues outside the read, so it is completed with the germline J gene. The V call is TRBV28, the J call TRBJ2-4, with D possibly matching TRBD1 (5 bases). Per germline, CDR1 MDHEN and CDR2 SYDVKM. The CDR3 consists of 14 residues. The CDR3 sequence: CASSSPSGYEFQYF. CDR3 bases read: TGTGCCAGCAGTTCCCCTTCAGGGTACGAGTTT.

Notes on this clone: The read ends 3 residues shy of where the CDR3 ends; the end is completed using the germline J gene. The chain combines TRBV7-6 with TRBJ1-2; D gene ambiguous. The germline gives CDR1 SGHVS, CDR2 FNYEAQ. The length of the CDR3 is 14 residues. This CDR3 reads CASSFSQRTDTYTF. The DNA read from the CDR3 is TGTGCCAGCAGCTTCAGCCAAAGAACAGATACC.

Of note for this clone: The CDR3 end lies 3 residues beyond the end of the read and is filled in from the germline J gene. The V gene is TRBV2, the J gene TRBJ1-1; no definite D call. V lost 4 bases, J lost 4 bases, and 16 bases lay in between. In germline, CDR1 is SNHLY, CDR2 FYNNEI. The CDR3 length is 15 residues. This CDR3 is CASSGGGRRSTEAFF. CDR3 bases read: TGTGCCAGCAGTGGAGGCGGAAGGAGGTCCACTGAA. Full variable domain (remainder filled in from reference TRBV2 and TRBJ1-1): EPEVTQTPSHQVTQMGQEVILRCVPISNHLYFYWYRQILGQKVEFLVSFYNNEISEKSEIFDDQFSVERPDGSNFTLKIRSTKLEDSAMYFCASSGGGRRSTEAFFGQGTRLTVV.

Comment on this clone: The CDR3 end lies 3 residues beyond the end of the read and is filled in from the germline J gene. The chain carries TRBV7-2 and TRBJ2-7; 12 nucleotides match TRBD2. The CDR3 loop spans 15 amino acids. In germline, CDR1 is SGHTA, CDR2 FQGNSA. Trimming at V came to 5 bases and at J to 5 bases, leaving 7 bases not matched to a gene. CDR3 DNA (partial): TGTGCCAGCAGCCTTACTAGCGGGAGGAAGCACGAG. Translation: CASSLTSGRKHE. The entire CDR3 is CASSLTSGRKHEQYF.

Remarks on this clone: The read finishes 3 residues shy of the CDR3 end, and the germline J gene is used to complete it. V is TRBV7-6 and J is TRBJ2-7; no reliable D call. Germline CDR1 and CDR2: SGHVS and FNYEAQ. Trimming took off 2 bases at V and 6 bases at J, with 14 bases between the two ends. The CDR3 is 14 residues long. CDR3 DNA, as far as it was read: TGTGCCAGCAGCTTACTAGACCGTCAGACCGAG. Translating gives CASSLLDRQTE. The entire CDR3 reads CASSLLDRQTEQYF.

About this clone itself: The read terminates 3 residues before the CDR3 end, so the remaining end is supplied by the germline J gene. V and J are TRBV20-1 and TRBJ2-7; no firm D call. V lost 4 bases and J 2 bases, leaving 9 bases between the germline ends. This CDR3 has 12 amino acids. Germline V gene lookup returns CDR1 DFQATT and CDR2 SNEGSKA (reference sequence). The covered CDR3 bases are TGCAGTGCTATTGCAGGTCCCTACGAG. Translated: CSAIAGPYE. The full CDR3 reads CSAIAGPYEQYF.

Points on this clone: The read ends 3 residues shy of where the CDR3 ends; the end is completed using the germline J gene. The genes are TRBV2 and TRBJ2-2; the D is unclear. There are 16 residues in the CDR3. Germline loops: CDR1 SNHLY, CDR2 FYNNEI. The CDR3 bases that were read are TGTGCCAGCAGTTCCCTTGGGCACCCAAATAATTCACCG. It encodes CASSSLGHPNNSP. The whole CDR3 sequence reads CASSSLGHPNNSPLFF.

Concerning this clone: Read data end 3 residues before the CDR3 end; the end is taken from the germline J gene. The V call is TRBV7-2, the J call TRBJ2-7; the D is unclear. This CDR3 region has 13 residues. The germline CDR1 and CDR2 sequences are SGHTA and FQGNSA. V gave up 4 bases and J gave up 4 bases, with 11 bases separating them. CDR3: CASSSRRLYEQYF. The CDR3 DNA, read in part, is TGTGCCAGCAGCTCTCGGCGACTTTACGAG.

Concerning this clone: The CDR3 goes on 3 residues after the read ends, and that part is filled in from the germline J gene. The J gene is TRBJ2-7, the V gene TRBV11-3; TRBD1 agrees at 9 bases. CDR3 length equals 14 residues. Germline loops: CDR1 SGHNT, CDR2 YENEEA. V was pared by 6 bases and J by 2 bases, with 5 bases of the junction left unmatched. CDR3 DNA (partial): TGTGCCAGCAGGGGACAGGGAAGGCCCTACGAG. Its translation: CASRGQGRPYE. The CDR3, in full, reads CASRGQGRPYEQYF. Variable domain in full (rest from reference TRBV11-3 and TRBJ2-7): EAGVVQSPRYKIIEKKQPVAFWCNPISGHNTLYWYLQNLGQGPELLIRYENEEAVDDSQLPKDRFSAERLKGVDSTLKIQPAELGDSAVYLCASRGQGRPYEQYFGPGTRLTVT.

CDR3 bases read: TGTGCCAGTAGCCCGGACAGGTTCACTGAA. It is translated as CASSPDRFTE. The full CDR3 protein is CASSPDRFTEAFF. V usage is TRBV19 and J usage is TRBJ1-1; the match to TRBD1 covers 7 bases. The CDR3 goes on 3 residues after the read ends, and that part is filled in from the germline J gene. There are 13 residues in the CDR3. Germline V CDR1 and CDR2: LNHDA, SQIVND (reference sequence). Trimming at V came to 6 bases and at J to 4 bases, leaving 5 bases not matched to a gene.

With respect to this clone: The CDR3 is cut off 3 residues early in the read; its end comes from the germline J gene. The rearrangement uses TRBV29-1 and TRBJ2-4; the D gene is possibly TRBD2 (6 bases). The CDR3 is made up of 13 amino acids. Germline CDR1 SQVTM, CDR2 ANQGSEA. Trimming left V 6 bases short and J 0 bases short, with 9 bases between. CDR3 residues: CSVRGLAKNIQYF. CDR3 DNA (partial): TGCAGCGTCCGGGGGTTAGCCAAAAACATT.

Comments on this clone: The read is 3 residues too short to cover the CDR3 end, so that end is filled in from the germline J gene. The J gene is TRBJ2-3, the V gene TRBV20-1; TRBD1 is a possible D gene (6 bases). This CDR3 comprises 12 residues. Germline CDR1 DFQATT, CDR2 SNEGSKA (reference sequence). V was trimmed by 6 bases and J by 4 bases, leaving 11 bases between them. The part of the CDR3 DNA that was read is TGCAGTGCCCAACAGGGACCAGATACG. It codes for CSAQQGPDT. Given in full, the CDR3 is CSAQQGPDTQYF.

On this clone itself: The sequenced fragment ends 3 residues before the CDR3 boundary, so the rest is inferred from the germline J gene. This chain connects TRBV7-7 to TRBJ2-1; 14 bases agree with TRBD2. The CDR3 is 15 amino acids. CDR1 is SSHAT, CDR2 FNYEAQ, per germline (reference sequence). With 5 bases clipped from V and 9 bases from J, the junction kept 6 bases outside the gene matches. CDR3 DNA (partial): TGTGCCAGCAGCCGACTAGCGGGAGGGCTCGGTGAG. Protein: CASSRLAGGLGE. The full CDR3 protein is CASSRLAGGLGEQFF.

Remarks on this clone: Read coverage stops 3 residues before the CDR3 terminus; the germline J gene supplies the remainder. The chain couples TRBV5-5 to TRBJ2-1; D not certain. Germline V lookup: CDR1 SGHKS, CDR2 YYEKEE (reference sequence). The V end was cut by 4 bases, the J end by 5 bases, with 10 bases between. The CDR3 extends over 13 amino acids. CDR3 DNA, as far as it was read: TGTGCCAGCAGCCTAGACCCCAACAATGAG. It is translated as CASSLDPNNE. The whole CDR3 sequence is CASSLDPNNEQFF.

This chain's CDR3 is CASSYRDYSNQPQYF. The sequenced CDR3 bases are TGTGCCAGTAGCTACAGGGATTATAGCAATCAGCCG. This chain links TRBV19 with TRBJ2-3; a weak D match, TRBD1 (6 bases). Sequencing ends 3 residues short of the CDR3 end; the germline J gene provides the rest. The CDR3 covers 15 residues. Germline loops: CDR1 LNHDA, CDR2 SQIVND (reference sequence).

The CDR3 DNA, read in part, is TGTGCCAGCAGCTTCAGGGGCGCAGACACTGAA. Protein sequence: CASSFRGADTE. In full, the CDR3 reads CASSFRGADTEAFF. The V call is TRBV5-4, the J call TRBJ1-1; weak D call: TRBD1 (6 bases). The read stops 3 residues short of the end of the CDR3; the missing end is completed from the germline J gene. V shed 2 bases and J shed 3 bases, with 11 bases lying between them. The CDR3 sequence is 14 residues long. Germline CDR1 reads SGHNT; CDR2 reads YYREEE (reference sequence).

The sequenced CDR3 bases are TGCAGTGCTATCCGGACAGATACG. Protein sequence: CSAIRTDT. The whole CDR3 protein is CSAIRTDTQYF. The rearrangement joins TRBV20-1 to TRBJ2-3; D not resolved. The read terminates 3 residues ahead of where the CDR3 ends, so the germline J gene completes it. V dropped 4 bases and J dropped 3 bases, with 5 bases sitting between them. This CDR3 is 11 amino acids long. Germline values: CDR1 DFQATT, CDR2 SNEGSKA (reference sequence).

In regard to this clone: Sequencing ends 3 residues short of the CDR3 end; the germline J gene provides the rest. The chain recombines TRBV7-7 with TRBJ2-7; weak D call: TRBD2 (6 bases). V gave up 5 bases and J gave up 5 bases, with 19 bases separating them. The CDR3 extends over 15 amino acids. The germline CDR1 and CDR2 sequences are SSHAT and FNYEAQ (reference sequence). CDR3 loop: CASSRGPGREDEQYF. Incomplete CDR3 DNA: TGTGCCAGCAGCCGTGGCCCCGGCAGGGAGGACGAG.

In regard to this clone: The sequenced fragment ends 3 residues before the CDR3 boundary, so the rest is inferred from the germline J gene. The J gene is TRBJ1-2, the V gene TRBV7-9; the match to TRBD1 covers 7 bases. Germline values: CDR1 SEHNR, CDR2 FQNEAQ (reference sequence). Trimming cost V 5 bases and J 4 bases; bases outside gene matches: 10. The CDR3 is made up of 15 amino acids. CDR3 protein: CASSPRQGDGYGYTF. The CDR3 bases that were read are TGTGCCAGCAGCCCGAGACAGGGCGATGGCTATGGC.

Details on this clone: The CDR3 end falls 3 residues outside the read, so it is completed with the germline J gene. The genes are TRBV18 and TRBJ1-2, with 9 positions matching TRBD1. This CDR3 contains 14 residues. Germline V gives CDR1 KGHSH, CDR2 LQKENI. With V trimmed by 3 bases and J by 4 bases, 3 bases remained unmatched. The part of the CDR3 DNA that was read is TGTGCCAGCTCACCCGGGACAGGGATCTATGGC. Translated: CASSPGTGIYG. In full, the CDR3 reads CASSPGTGIYGYTF.

In the case of this clone: The sequence runs out 3 residues before the end of the CDR3; the remainder is reconstructed from the germline J gene. The chain employs TRBV7-6 and TRBJ2-1, with D tentatively TRBD1 (6 bases). Per the germline V gene, CDR1 is SGHVS and CDR2 is FNYEAQ. The V end lost 4 bases, the J end lost 1 base, and 11 bases lay between the germline ends. The CDR3 is made up of 15 amino acids. The covered CDR3 bases are TGTGCCAGCAGCTCGCAGGGGTGGTCCTACAATGAG. It codes for CASSSQGWSYNE. The full CDR3 protein is CASSSQGWSYNEQFF.

Worth noting for this clone: The DNA ends 3 residues before the CDR3 does, and the rest of the CDR3 is filled in from the germline J gene. The V gene is TRBV20-1, the J gene TRBJ2-3, with 8 bases aligning to TRBD2. CDR1 and CDR2 from the germline V gene are DFQATT and SNEGSKA (reference sequence). The length of the CDR3 is 15 residues. The ends lost 3 bases at V and 2 bases at J; junction bases unmatched: 7. The CDR3: CSASPTSGTTDTQYF. The part of the CDR3 DNA that was read is TGCAGTGCTAGCCCTACTAGCGGAACCACAGATACG.